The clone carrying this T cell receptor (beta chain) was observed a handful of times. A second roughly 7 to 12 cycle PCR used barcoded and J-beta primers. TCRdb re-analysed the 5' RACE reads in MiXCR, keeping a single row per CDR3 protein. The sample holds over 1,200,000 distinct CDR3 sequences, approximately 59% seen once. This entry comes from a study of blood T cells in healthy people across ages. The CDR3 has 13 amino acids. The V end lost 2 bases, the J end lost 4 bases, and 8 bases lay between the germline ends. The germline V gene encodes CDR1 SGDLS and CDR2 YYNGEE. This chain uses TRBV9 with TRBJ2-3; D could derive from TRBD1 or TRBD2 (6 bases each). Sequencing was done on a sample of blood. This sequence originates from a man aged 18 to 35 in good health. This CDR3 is CASSVGGSDTQYF. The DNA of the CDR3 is TGTGCCAGCAGCGTCGGGGGCTCAGATACGCAGTATTTT.